In its sample, the clone carrying this TCR beta chain was seen a few times. The V end lost 3 bases, the J end lost 4 bases, and 10 bases lay between the germline ends. This CDR3 is built from 13 residues. Per the germline V gene, CDR1 is SGDLS and CDR2 is YYNGEE. The data belong to a study of identical twins. TCRdb re-called the 5' RACE reads through MiXCR, storing one row per CDR3 protein. The data hold some 900,000 distinct CDR3 sequences, with approximately 13% observed a single time. These same data were also listed under a study on yellow fever vaccine responses in identical twins.

The chain uses TRBV9 and TRBJ2-5, with unresolved D. The TCR sequence derives from a young woman in good health. The sequenced sample was PBMCs. CDR3 amino acids: CASSAPLGETQYF. CDR3 coding DNA: TGTGCCAGCAGCGCCCCCCTTGGAGAGACCCAGTACTTC.